This T cell receptor (beta chain) was recorded in a study of shared clonotypes between healthy human individuals. Naive CD8 cells were CD45RO-negative, positively selected for CCR7, excluding terminally differentiated effector memory CD45RA+ cells. Study outcomes and limitations: Naive subsets generally had larger estimated richness than memory subsets. Shared clonotypes: approximately 5.3% naive CD4, around 3.5% naive CD8, about 2.5% memory CD4, 0.35% to 0.5% memory CD8.

The method was immunoSEQ multiplex PCR; TCRdb's version includes in-frame clones alone and lacks a portion of them. The table has some 2 million clones, about 94% seen once. Note on this clone: Its cognate antigen is unknown.

Germline loops: CDR1 LGHNA, CDR2 YSLEER. The length of the CDR3 is 15 residues. V was clipped by 1 base and J by 4 bases, with 11 bases between them. The sequencing sample was made of naive CD8+ T cells sorted from blood. The rearrangement uses TRBV4-3 and TRBJ1-5; D may be TRBD1 (5 bases). The TCR comes from a man aged 18 to 30 in good health. The CDR3 DNA is TGCGCCAGCAGCCAAGGGGGGAGGATGAATCAGCCCCAGCATTTT. Amino acid sequence: CASSQGGRMNQPQHF.